This T cell receptor beta chain was obtained from a study of blood T cell repertoires in COVID-19. Study in general: COVID-19 samples collected from the United States, Italy and Spain covered acute and convalescent phases. Sources were T cells, B-cell-depleted T cells, or PBMCs; the material itself was cDNA or gDNA.

Germline values: CDR1 SGHTA, CDR2 FQGTGA. Deletions cut 0 bases from V and 4 bases from J, with 30 bases between. The CDR3 runs to 21 residues. In the source study's methods: Amplified reference gene primers provided the basis for estimating nucleated cell counts. Sequencing was performed with immunoSEQ multiplex PCR; in TCRdb, only in-frame clones are kept and a portion is missing. V and J calls and clone size follow that table, whereas D and trimming were derived from the DNA. This table has approximately 330,000 clones, roughly 90% appearing once. Seattle enrolled patients during active infection and tracked them longitudinally.

Sequencing was done on a sample of peripheral blood. This chain links TRBV7-3 with TRBJ1-1; D uncertain. This TCR came from a man aged 25-45 years with COVID-19, enrolled during active disease. For the CDR3, the DNA is TGTGCCAGCAGCTTAACGTCATGGAATTCCGGCGGGAGGGTCGAGGGCACTGAAGCTTTCTTT. Encoded protein: CASSLTSWNSGGRVEGTEAFF.